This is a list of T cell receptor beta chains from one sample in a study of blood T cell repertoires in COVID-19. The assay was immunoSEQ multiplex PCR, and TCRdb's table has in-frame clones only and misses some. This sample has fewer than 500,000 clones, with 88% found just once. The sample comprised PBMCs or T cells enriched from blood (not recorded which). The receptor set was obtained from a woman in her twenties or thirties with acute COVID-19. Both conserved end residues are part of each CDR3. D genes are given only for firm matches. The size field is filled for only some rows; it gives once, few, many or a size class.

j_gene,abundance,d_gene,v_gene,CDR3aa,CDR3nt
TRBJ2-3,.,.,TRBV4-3,CASSPRGAPSTDTQYF,TGCGCCAGCAGCCCTCGTGGAGCGCCGAGCACAGATACGCAGTATTTT
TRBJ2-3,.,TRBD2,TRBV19,CASSIRGRGSTDTQYF,TGTGCCAGTAGTATACGGGGGAGGGGTAGCACAGATACGCAGTATTTT
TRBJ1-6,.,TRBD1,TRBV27,CASGTGTGNSPLHF,TGTGCCAGCGGTACCGGGACAGGGAATTCACCCCTCCACTTT
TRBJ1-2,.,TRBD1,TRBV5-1,CASGARDSQYYGYTF,TGCGCCAGCGGGGCGAGGGACAGTCAGTACTATGGCTACACCTTC
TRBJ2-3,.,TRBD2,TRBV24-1,CATSDLRSSGGPDTQYF,TGTGCCACCAGTGATTTGCGCTCTAGCGGGGGTCCAGATACGCAGTATTTT
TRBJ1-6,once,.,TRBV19,CASSISGAVSYNSPLHF,TGTGCCAGTAGTATAAGCGGGGCCGTCTCCTATAATTCACCCCTCCACTTT
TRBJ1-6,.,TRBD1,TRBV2,CASFDRANSPLHF,TGTGCCAGTTTCGACAGGGCGAATTCACCCCTCCACTTT
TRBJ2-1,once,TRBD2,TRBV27,CASSFSGGVHEQFF,TGTGCCAGCAGTTTTAGCGGGGGGGTCCATGAGCAGTTCTTC
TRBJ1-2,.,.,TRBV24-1,CATSEGGDYGYTF,TGTGCCACCAGTGAGGGGGGGGACTATGGCTACACCTTC
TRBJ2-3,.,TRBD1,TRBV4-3,CASSQEAGGTTDTQYF,TGCGCCAGCAGCCAAGAGGCAGGGGGCACCACAGATACGCAGTATTTT
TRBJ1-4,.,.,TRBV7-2,CASSPGQSWTTNEKLFF,TGTGCCAGCAGCCCGGGACAAAGTTGGACAACTAATGAAAAACTGTTTTTT
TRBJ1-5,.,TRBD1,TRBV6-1,CASREGTGGGQPQHF,TGTGCCAGCAGGGAAGGGACAGGGGGCGGGCAGCCCCAGCATTTT
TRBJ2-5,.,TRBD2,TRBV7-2,CASSLGASGGLKTQYF,TGTGCCAGCAGCTTAGGGGCTAGCGGGGGCTTGAAGACCCAGTACTTC
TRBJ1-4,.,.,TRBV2,CATIGQRRANEKLFF,TGTGCCACAATTGGACAGAGACGCGCTAATGAAAAACTGTTTTTT
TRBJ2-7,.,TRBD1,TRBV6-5,CATARYRTGEYEQYF,TGTGCCACTGCACGGTATCGGACAGGGGAGTACGAGCAGTACTTC
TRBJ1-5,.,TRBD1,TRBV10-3,CAISESETGRNQPQHF,TGTGCCATCAGTGAGTCGGAGACAGGGCGAAATCAGCCCCAGCATTTT
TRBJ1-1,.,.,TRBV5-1,CASSLEGTAYMNTEAFF,TGCGCCAGCAGCTTGGAAGGGACTGCCTACATGAACACTGAAGCTTTCTTT
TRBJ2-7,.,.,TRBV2,CASSDTDTLHEQYF,TGTGCCAGCAGTGATACGGACACGCTGCACGAGCAGTACTTC
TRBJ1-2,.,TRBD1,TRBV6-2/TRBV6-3,CASSLGQGVIHGYTF,TGTGCCAGCAGTTTGGGACAGGGAGTTATCCATGGCTACACCTTC
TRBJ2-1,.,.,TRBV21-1,CASSKGSRRLGYLVSYNEQFF,TGTGCCAGCAGCAAAGGCAGTCGCAGATTGGGCTACCTGGTTTCCTACAATGAGCAGTTCTTC
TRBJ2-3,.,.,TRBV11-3,CASSVGASTDTQYF,TGTGCCAGCAGCGTAGGAGCTAGCACAGATACGCAGTATTTT
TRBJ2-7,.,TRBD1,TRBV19,CASSIKGTASYEQYF,TGTGCCAGTAGTATAAAGGGGACAGCCTCCTACGAGCAGTACTTC
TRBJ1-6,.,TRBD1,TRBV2,CASSSGTGDSPLHF,TGTGCCAGCAGCTCCGGGACAGGGGATTCACCCCTCCACTTT
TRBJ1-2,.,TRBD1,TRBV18,CASSAGTGYGYTF,TGTGCCAGCTCAGCCGGGACAGGTTATGGCTACACCTTC
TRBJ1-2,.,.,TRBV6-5,CASIRTRGLNYGYTF,TGTGCCAGCATCCGGACACGGGGGTTAAACTATGGCTACACCTTC
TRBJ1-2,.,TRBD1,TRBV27,CASSPSGGRTNYGYTF,TGTGCCAGCAGTCCCTCAGGGGGCAGAACTAACTATGGCTACACCTTC
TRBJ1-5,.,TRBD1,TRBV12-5,CASGSGQTTTEPQHF,TGTGCTAGTGGTTCGGGACAGACAACGACGGAGCCCCAGCATTTT
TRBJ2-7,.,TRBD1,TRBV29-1,CSITPTGGYEQYF,TGCAGCATCACCCCCACAGGGGGCTACGAGCAGTACTTC
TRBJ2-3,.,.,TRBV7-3,CASSLHSFETDTQYF,TGTGCCAGCAGCTTGCATAGTTTCGAGACAGATACGCAGTATTTT
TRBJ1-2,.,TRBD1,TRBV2,CASMMDRANYGYTF,TGTGCCAGTATGATGGACAGGGCTAACTATGGCTACACCTTC
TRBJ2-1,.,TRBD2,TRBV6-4,CASSVGASGGDNEQFF,TGTGCCAGCAGTGTTGGCGCTAGCGGGGGGGACAATGAGCAGTTCTTC
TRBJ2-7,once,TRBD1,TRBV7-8,CASSTPGQTYEQYF,TGTGCCAGCAGCACCCCGGGACAGACCTACGAGCAGTACTTC
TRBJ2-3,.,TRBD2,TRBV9,CASSVVSGGTTDTQYF,TGTGCCAGCAGCGTAGTTAGCGGGGGAACCACAGATACGCAGTATTTT
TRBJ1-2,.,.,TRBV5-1,CASSLGGAQSPYGYTF,TGCGCCAGCAGCTTAGGAGGGGCGCAGAGTCCCTATGGCTACACCTTC
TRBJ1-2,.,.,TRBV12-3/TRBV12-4,CASSLGGIWGYTF,TGTGCCAGCAGTTTAGGAGGGATATGGGGCTACACCTTC
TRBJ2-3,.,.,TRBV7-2,CASSLGLTVGDTQYF,TGTGCCAGCAGCTTAGGACTCACGGTCGGGGATACGCAGTATTTT
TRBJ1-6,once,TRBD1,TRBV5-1,CASTYPDRDGSPLHF,TGCGCCAGCACCTACCCCGACAGGGATGGTTCACCCCTCCACTTT
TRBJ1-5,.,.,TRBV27,CASGIRGLGNQPQHF,TGTGCCAGCGGAATCAGGGGTTTAGGCAATCAGCCCCAGCATTTT
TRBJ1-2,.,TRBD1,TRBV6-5,CASSRDSNYGYTF,TGTGCCAGCAGTCGGGACAGCAACTATGGCTACACCTTC